The clone carrying this T cell receptor (beta chain) was recorded a few times. J gave up 4 bases and V 5 bases, and 4 bases lay outside the gene matches. Germline values: CDR1 MNHEY, CDR2 SMNVEV (reference sequence). This CDR3 has 14 amino acids. Every PCR got spiked synthetic TCR analog templates. Using immunoSEQ multiplex PCR, the repertoire was profiled, and TCRdb retains in-frame clones only, with some absent. The sample includes around 100,000 clones, about 91% of them seen just once. The data stem from a study of PD-L1 blockade in urothelial cancer. Study at large: About 85% of the roughly 29 patients were men whose urothelial cancer was bladder-origin. The study recovered a median of about 150,000 T cells per blood sample.

This clonotype was obtained from a woman older than 75 with urothelial cancer. Sequenced material: PBMCs, taken around atezolizumab (anti-PD-L1) treatment. The chain recombines TRBV27 with TRBJ2-2, with 7 bases fitting TRBD2. This CDR3 reads CASSPSGGTGELFF. CDR3 nucleotide sequence: TGTGCCAGCAGTCCCTCGGGGGGCACCGGGGAGCTGTTTTTT.